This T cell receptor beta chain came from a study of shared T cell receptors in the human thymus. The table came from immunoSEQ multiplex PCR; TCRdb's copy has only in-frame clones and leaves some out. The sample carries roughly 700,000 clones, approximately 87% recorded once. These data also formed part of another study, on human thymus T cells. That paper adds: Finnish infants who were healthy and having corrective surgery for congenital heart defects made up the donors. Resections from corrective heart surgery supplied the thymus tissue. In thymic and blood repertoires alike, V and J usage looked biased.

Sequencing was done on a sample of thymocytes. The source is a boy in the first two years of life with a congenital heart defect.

CDR3 nucleotide sequence: TGTGCCAGTAGGCGTGGGGCCAACGTCCTGACTTTC. It is translated as CASRRGANVLTF. This chain links TRBV19 with TRBJ2-6, with D unclear. Trimming stripped 6 bases from V and 3 bases from J, with 3 bases between. CDR1 is LNHDA, CDR2 SQIVND, per germline (reference sequence). The CDR3 runs to 12 residues. The entire variable domain, with the rest obtained from reference TRBV19 and TRBJ2-6, is as follows: DGGITQSPKYLFRKEGQNVTLSCEQNLNHDAMYWYRQDPGQGLRLIYYSQIVNDFQKGDIAEGYSVSREKKESFPLTVTSAQKNPTAFYLCASRRGANVLTFGAGSRLTVL.